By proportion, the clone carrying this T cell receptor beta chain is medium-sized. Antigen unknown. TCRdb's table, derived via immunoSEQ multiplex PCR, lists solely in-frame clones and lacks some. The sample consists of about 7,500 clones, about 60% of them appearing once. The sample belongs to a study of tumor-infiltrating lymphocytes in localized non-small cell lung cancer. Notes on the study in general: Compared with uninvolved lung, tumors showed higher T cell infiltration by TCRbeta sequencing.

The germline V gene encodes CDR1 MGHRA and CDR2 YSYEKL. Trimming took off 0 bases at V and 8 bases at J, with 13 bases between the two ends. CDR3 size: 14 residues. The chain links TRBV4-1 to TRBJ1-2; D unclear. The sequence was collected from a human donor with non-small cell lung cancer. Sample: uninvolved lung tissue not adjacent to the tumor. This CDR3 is CASSQESVPWGYTF. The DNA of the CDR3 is TGCGCCAGCAGCCAAGAATCTGTCCCTTGGGGCTACACCTTC.